The rows below give T cell receptor beta chains drawn from one sample of a study of shared clonotypes between healthy human individuals. Method: immunoSEQ multiplex PCR; TCRdb's copy keeps in-frame clones and lacks some. Counted here are 2 million or so clones, roughly 94% occurring once; the ten biggest clones make up approximately 0.13%. The specimen was naive CD4+ T cells sorted from blood. These receptors originate from a man younger than 35 in good health. CDR3s include the opening cysteine and the closing phenylalanine or tryptophan. The order of the fields is V gene, D gene, J gene, CDR3 protein, CDR3 DNA. D genes are given only for firm matches.

V: TRBV2; D: .; J: TRBJ1-2; CDR3: CASARNTNYGYTF; DNA: TGTGCCAGCGCCAGGAATACTAACTATGGCTACACCTTC
V: TRBV6-1; D: .; J: TRBJ1-4; CDR3: CASSEGAAVEKLFF; DNA: TGTGCCAGCAGTGAAGGGGCAGCAGTTGAAAAACTGTTTTTT
V: TRBV10-1; D: .; J: TRBJ1-6; CDR3: CASSGQDNSPLHF; DNA: TGCGCCAGCAGTGGACAGGATAATTCACCCCTCCACTTT
V: TRBV14; D: TRBD1; J: TRBJ2-7; CDR3: CASSHAPGQGFTGQYF; DNA: TGTGCCAGCAGCCACGCCCCGGGACAGGGTTTTACGGGGCAGTACTTC
V: TRBV25-1; D: .; J: TRBJ2-3; CDR3: CASSESGTKKGADTQYF; DNA: TGTGCCAGCAGTGAGTCCGGGACGAAAAAAGGGGCAGATACGCAGTATTTT
V: TRBV5-4; D: TRBD1; J: TRBJ1-1; CDR3: CASSLFGQGDTEAFF; DNA: TGTGCCAGCAGCCTCTTCGGACAGGGGGACACTGAAGCTTTCTTT
V: TRBV4-3; D: .; J: TRBJ1-1; CDR3: CASSQAGTMNTEAFF; DNA: TGCGCCAGCAGCCAAGCCGGGACAATGAACACTGAAGCTTTCTTT
V: TRBV6-1; D: TRBD1; J: TRBJ1-2; CDR3: CASSVTGKDGYTF; DNA: TGTGCCAGCAGTGTGACAGGGAAGGATGGCTACACCTTC
V: TRBV7-8; D: TRBD1; J: TRBJ1-1; CDR3: CASSVQGTANTEAFF; DNA: TGTGCCAGCAGCGTACAGGGGACGGCTAACACTGAAGCTTTCTTT
V: TRBV7-8; D: .; J: TRBJ1-2; CDR3: CASTNWGLSYTF; DNA: TGTGCCAGCACCAACTGGGGGTTGAGCTACACCTTC
V: TRBV5-1; D: TRBD2; J: TRBJ2-5; CDR3: CASSLGISSGRAGETQYF; DNA: TGCGCCAGCAGCTTGGGGATCTCTAGCGGGAGGGCCGGAGAGACCCAGTACTTC